This TCR beta chain was recovered during a study of blood T cell repertoires in COVID-19. Overall study: Sites in the United States, Italy and Spain provided acute and convalescent COVID-19 samples. The cDNA or gDNA used as material had been derived from T cells, B-cell-depleted T cells, or PBMCs.

Worth noting for this clone: In the same sample, other DNA sequences code for this CDR3.

Some clones are missing from TCRdb's copy, which holds only in-frame ones; the method was immunoSEQ multiplex PCR. The sample yields some 140,000 clones, roughly 85% seen once. Germline CDR1 is KGHSH and CDR2 is LQKENI. The V gene lost 0 bases and the J gene lost 0 bases, with 8 bases spanning the gap. This CDR3 has 15 amino acids. Sequenced sample: peripheral blood. The sequence was obtained from a man between 60 and 75 years old with acute or convalescent COVID-19. This chain connects TRBV18 to TRBJ1-1, with a tentative D call TRBD1 (5 bases). CDR3 sequence: CASSPPGQMNTEAFF. The DNA of the CDR3 is TGTGCCAGCTCACCACCGGGGCAGATGAACACTGAAGCTTTCTTT.